This T cell receptor (beta chain) is from a study of identical twins. TCRdb re-called the 5' RACE reads with MiXCR, one entry per CDR3 protein. The data show about 220,000 distinct CDR3 sequences, 6% to 8% seen once. This clonotype has a handful of counts. Looked up from germline, CDR1 is SNHLY and CDR2 is FYNNEI. Trimming took 3 bases from V and 8 from J, leaving 19 bases between them. This CDR3 has 15 residues. The sample also formed part of further work on yellow fever vaccine responses in identical twins.

The source of this sequence is a woman between 18 and 30 years old in good health. This rearrangement joins TRBV2 to TRBJ1-2, with D perhaps TRBD1 (6 bases). Sequencing was done on a sample of CD8+ T cells sorted from blood. This CDR3 is CASSDSGDSQRGYTF. In DNA, the CDR3 is TGTGCCAGCAGTGACTCAGGGGATTCTCAAAGGGGCTACACCTTC.